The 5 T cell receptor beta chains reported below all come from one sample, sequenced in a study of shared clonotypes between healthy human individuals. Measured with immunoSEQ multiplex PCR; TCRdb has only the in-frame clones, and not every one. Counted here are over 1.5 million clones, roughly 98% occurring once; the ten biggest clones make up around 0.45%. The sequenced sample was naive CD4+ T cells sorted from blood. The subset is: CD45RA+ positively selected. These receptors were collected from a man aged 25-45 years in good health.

CDR3 bases: TGCACCGGAGGGGATACGGATACGGGGGGAGAAGCTTTCTTT. This gives the protein CTGGDTDTGGEAFF. The V call is TRBV29-1, the J call TRBJ1-1, with D possibly being TRBD1 (5 bases). Germline V gives CDR1 SQVTM, CDR2 ANQGSEA. The CDR3 has 14 residues.

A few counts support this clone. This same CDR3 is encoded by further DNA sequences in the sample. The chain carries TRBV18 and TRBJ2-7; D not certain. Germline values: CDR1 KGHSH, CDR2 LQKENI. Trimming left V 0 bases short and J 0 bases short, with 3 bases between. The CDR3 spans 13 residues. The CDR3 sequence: CASSPPSSYEQYF. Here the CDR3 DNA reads TGTGCCAGCTCACCACCCAGCTCCTACGAGCAGTACTTC. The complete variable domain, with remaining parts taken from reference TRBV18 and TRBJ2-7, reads NAGVMQNPRHLVRRRGQEARLRCSPMKGHSHVYWYRQLPEEGLKFMVYLQKENIIDESGMPKERFSAEFPKEGPSILRIQQVVRGDSAAYFCASSPPSSYEQYFGPGTRLTVT.

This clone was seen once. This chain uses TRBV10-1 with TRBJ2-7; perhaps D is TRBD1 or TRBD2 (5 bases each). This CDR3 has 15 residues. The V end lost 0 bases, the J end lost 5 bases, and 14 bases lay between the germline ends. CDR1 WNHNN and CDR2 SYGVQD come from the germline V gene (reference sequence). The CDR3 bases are TGCGCCAGCAGTGAGTCGGGACCGCCCGCTCACGAGCAGTACTTC. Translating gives CASSESGPPAHEQYF.

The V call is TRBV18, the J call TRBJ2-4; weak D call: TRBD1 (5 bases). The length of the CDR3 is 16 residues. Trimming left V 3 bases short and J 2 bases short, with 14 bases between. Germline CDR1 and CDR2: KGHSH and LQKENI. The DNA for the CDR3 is TGTGCCAGCTCACCTGGTTTGCAGGGCACCAAAAACATTCAGTACTTC. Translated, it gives CASSPGLQGTKNIQYF.

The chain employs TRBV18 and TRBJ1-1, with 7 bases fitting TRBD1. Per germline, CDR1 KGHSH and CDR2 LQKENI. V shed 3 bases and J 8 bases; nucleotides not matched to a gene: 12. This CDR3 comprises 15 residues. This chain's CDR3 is CASSPRVYRGPEAFF. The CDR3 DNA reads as TGTGCCAGCTCACCTCGCGTCTACAGGGGACCCGAAGCTTTCTTT.